Given below is one TCR beta chain in context. This specimen comes from a study of shared clonotypes between healthy human individuals. The data were produced by immunoSEQ multiplex PCR, yet TCRdb's version contains in-frame clones alone and is incomplete. The repertoire includes about 2.4 million clones, roughly 93% of them detected once, and around 0.4% sits in the top ten. The sequenced material came from naive CD4+ T cells from PBMCs. The subset denotes: CD45RA+ positively selected. The sequence came from a man aged 18 to 29 in good health. Some clones in this sample may be carry-over from other donors' samples.

The DNA for the CDR3 is TGCGCCAGCAGCCAGAGGGACAGACCGATCTATGGCTACACCTTC. This sequence encodes CASSQRDRPIYGYTF. The V call is TRBV4-3, the J call TRBJ1-2; 7 bases align to TRBD1. Per germline, CDR1 LGHNA and CDR2 YSLEER. The V gene end was trimmed by 3 bases and the J gene end by 4 bases; junction bases not matched to a gene: 8. The CDR3 sequence is 15 residues long.